This entry features one T cell receptor (beta chain) sequence. Antigen: not known. This entry is derived from a study of response to subunit inactivated influenza vaccine. Study-wide results and caveats: The authors suggested that every seasonal influenza vaccination recruits few new T cells.

TCRdb passed the RT-PCR reads through MiXCR, listing each CDR3 protein once. Here the sample spans 500,000 to 550,000 distinct CDR3 sequences, around 8% being singletons. Specimen: PBMCs from blood, collected less than 30 months after vaccination. This receptor was identified in a man aged 50-75 years who received an inactivated influenza vaccine.

CDR3: CASSLNGRPPSTDTQYF. The DNA of the CDR3 is TGTGCCAGCAGTTTAAACGGGAGGCCACCGTCGACAGATACGCAGTATTTT. The chain uses TRBV12-3 or TRBV12-4 and TRBJ2-3; TRBD2 agrees at 7 bases. The CDR3 is 17 residues long. Trimming at V came to 2 bases and at J to 3 bases, leaving 11 bases not matched to a gene.